The TCR beta chain described here comes from a study of blood T cell repertoires in COVID-19. As for the study in general: Whether acute or convalescent, the COVID-19 samples came from the United States, Italy and Spain. T cells, B-cell-depleted T cells, or PBMCs provided the cDNA or gDNA that served as material.

Seattle-derived patients entered the study during active infection and were followed longitudinally. After removal of 6 bases from V and 6 bases from J, the junction contained 10 bases not matched to a gene. Germline CDR1 reads SGHVS; CDR2 reads FQNEAQ. The CDR3 totals 14 residues. As originally analysed: Amplification of reference gene primers was used by the study to estimate nucleated cell counts. The repertoire was sequenced with immunoSEQ multiplex PCR; TCRdb's copy has only in-frame clones and lacks some. That table gives V, J and clone size, and the DNA gave D and trimming. The repertoire holds about 130,000 clones, roughly 77% seen once, with roughly 5.2% in the top ten.

Material: peripheral blood. The sequence was collected from a woman in her 70s with COVID-19, enrolled during active disease. This chain connects TRBV7-8 to TRBJ2-5, with 7 bases that match TRBD2. In DNA, the CDR3 is TGTGCCAGCAGTTCGGTCCGGGAGGCGAAGACCCAGTACTTC. Its protein is CASSSVREAKTQYF. The whole variable domain, remainder taken from reference TRBV7-8 and TRBJ2-5, is GAGVSQSPRYKVAKRGQDVALRCDPISGHVSLFWYQQALGQGPEFLTYFQNEAQLDKSGLPSDRFFAERPEGSVSTLKIQRTQQEDSAVYLCASSSVREAKTQYFGPGTRLLVL.